The rows below give T cell receptor beta chains drawn from one sample of a study of blood T cell repertoires in COVID-19. The repertoire was sequenced with immunoSEQ multiplex PCR; TCRdb's copy has only in-frame clones and lacks some. This table holds over 95,000 clones, about 88% found once. Sequencing used peripheral blood. These receptors all stem from a woman in her 70s who had recovered from COVID-19. Both conserved end residues are part of each CDR3. Fields, in order: J gene, D gene, clone size, V gene, CDR3 protein, CDR3 DNA. D genes are given only for firm matches. Not all rows give a size; the values are once, few, many and, for expanded clones, a class.

j_gene: TRBJ2-7
d_gene: TRBD2
abundance: NA
v_gene: TRBV5-1
CDR3aa: CASSLVSSGSNEQYF
CDR3nt: TGCGCCAGCAGCTTGGTCTCTAGCGGGAGCAACGAGCAGTACTTC

j_gene: TRBJ2-3
d_gene: NA
abundance: NA
v_gene: TRBV10-3
CDR3aa: CAISESRDTDTQYF
CDR3nt: TGTGCCATCAGTGAGTCCAGGGACACAGATACGCAGTATTTT

j_gene: TRBJ1-1
d_gene: NA
abundance: NA
v_gene: TRBV2
CDR3aa: CASSVPRALNTEAFF
CDR3nt: TGTGCCAGCAGTGTCCCCAGGGCACTCAACACTGAAGCTTTCTTT

j_gene: TRBJ2-7
d_gene: NA
abundance: NA
v_gene: TRBV6-2/TRBV6-3
CDR3aa: CASSYSTLGWYF
CDR3nt: TGTGCCAGCAGTTACTCGACACTTGGTTGGTACTTC

j_gene: TRBJ2-5
d_gene: TRBD2
abundance: NA
v_gene: TRBV10-3
CDR3aa: CAVGRGETQYF
CDR3nt: TGTGCCGTAGGGCGGGGGGAGACCCAGTACTTC

j_gene: TRBJ2-3
d_gene: TRBD2
abundance: once
v_gene: TRBV7-3
CDR3aa: CASSRLASTDTQYF
CDR3nt: TGTGCCAGCAGCCGACTAGCGTCGACAGATACGCAGTATTTT

j_gene: TRBJ2-7
d_gene: TRBD1
abundance: NA
v_gene: TRBV6-5
CDR3aa: CATRQGANNDEQYF
CDR3nt: TGTGCCACGAGACAGGGGGCGAACAACGACGAGCAGTACTTC

j_gene: TRBJ2-1
d_gene: NA
abundance: NA
v_gene: TRBV29-1
CDR3aa: CSGHYNEQFF
CDR3nt: TGCAGCGGTCACTACAATGAGCAGTTCTTC

j_gene: TRBJ2-7
d_gene: NA
abundance: NA
v_gene: TRBV18
CDR3aa: CASSPSTAPAPYEQYF
CDR3nt: TGTGCCAGCTCACCATCTACAGCCCCAGCCCCATACGAGCAGTACTTC

j_gene: TRBJ1-2
d_gene: TRBD1
abundance: NA
v_gene: TRBV28
CDR3aa: CASSSRTGAEYGYTF
CDR3nt: TGTGCCAGCAGTTCCAGGACAGGGGCGGAATATGGCTACACCTTC

j_gene: TRBJ2-2
d_gene: TRBD1
abundance: NA
v_gene: TRBV6-5
CDR3aa: CASIGGQGSGELFF
CDR3nt: TGTGCCAGCATTGGAGGACAGGGAAGCGGGGAGCTGTTTTTT

j_gene: TRBJ1-6
d_gene: TRBD1
abundance: few
v_gene: TRBV5-6
CDR3aa: CASSRRQGNYSPLHF
CDR3nt: TGTGCCAGCAGCCGCCGACAGGGGAACTATTCACCCCTCCACTTT

j_gene: TRBJ2-4
d_gene: NA
abundance: NA
v_gene: TRBV4-3
CDR3aa: CASSQDPGGDIQYF
CDR3nt: TGCGCCAGCAGCCAGGACCCCGGCGGGGACATTCAGTACTTC

j_gene: TRBJ1-5
d_gene: NA
abundance: NA
v_gene: TRBV7-2
CDR3aa: CASSWGGGQPQHF
CDR3nt: TGTGCCAGCAGCTGGGGCGGTGGTCAGCCCCAGCATTTT

j_gene: TRBJ2-3
d_gene: NA
abundance: NA
v_gene: TRBV5-1
CDR3aa: CASRTSTDTQYF
CDR3nt: TGCGCCAGCAGGACAAGCACAGATACGCAGTATTTT

j_gene: TRBJ2-1
d_gene: NA
abundance: NA
v_gene: TRBV12-5
CDR3aa: CASGLCIEFPCNEQFF
CDR3nt: TGTGCTAGTGGTTTATGTATAGAATTCCCTTGCAATGAGCAGTTCTTC

j_gene: TRBJ2-1
d_gene: NA
abundance: NA
v_gene: TRBV11-2
CDR3aa: CASSFRSGYNEQFF
CDR3nt: TGTGCCAGCAGCTTCAGGTCGGGGTACAATGAGCAGTTCTTC

j_gene: TRBJ2-7
d_gene: TRBD1
abundance: once
v_gene: TRBV3-1/TRBV3-2
CDR3aa: CASIGQGTYEQYF
CDR3nt: TGTGCCAGCATCGGACAGGGGACCTACGAGCAGTACTTC

j_gene: TRBJ2-1
d_gene: NA
abundance: NA
v_gene: TRBV12-3/TRBV12-4
CDR3aa: CASSGDFLNEQFF
CDR3nt: TGTGCCAGCAGCGGGGACTTCCTCAATGAGCAGTTCTTC

j_gene: TRBJ2-4
d_gene: TRBD1
abundance: NA
v_gene: TRBV28
CDR3aa: CASTSGGLAKNIQYF
CDR3nt: TGTGCCAGCACCTCAGGGGGTCTGGCCAAAAACATTCAGTACTTC

j_gene: TRBJ1-4
d_gene: NA
abundance: NA
v_gene: TRBV9
CDR3aa: CASSAWGGYNEKLFF
CDR3nt: TGTGCCAGCAGCGCGTGGGGGGGATATAATGAAAAACTGTTTTTT

j_gene: TRBJ1-3
d_gene: NA
abundance: NA
v_gene: TRBV7-2
CDR3aa: CASSLRQIGYSSGNTIYF
CDR3nt: TGTGCCAGCAGCTTACGACAGATTGGGTATAGCTCTGGAAACACCATATATTTT

j_gene: TRBJ2-5
d_gene: TRBD2
abundance: NA
v_gene: TRBV5-5
CDR3aa: CASSLVLGGETQYF
CDR3nt: TGTGCCAGCAGCTTGGTTTTGGGGGGGGAGACCCAGTACTTC

j_gene: TRBJ2-1
d_gene: NA
abundance: NA
v_gene: TRBV4-1
CDR3aa: CASSARDPRGGGDNEQFF
CDR3nt: TGCGCCAGCAGCGCCCGCGACCCCCGGGGAGGCGGTGACAATGAGCAGTTCTTC

j_gene: TRBJ2-1
d_gene: NA
abundance: once
v_gene: TRBV30
CDR3aa: CAWSAPLALSYNEQFF
CDR3nt: TGTGCCTGGAGCGCCCCCCTAGCACTTTCCTACAATGAGCAGTTCTTC

j_gene: TRBJ2-7
d_gene: TRBD1
abundance: NA
v_gene: TRBV6-6
CDR3aa: CASSVSFGDRVYEQYF
CDR3nt: TGTGCCAGCAGTGTCTCGTTTGGGGACAGAGTCTACGAGCAGTACTTC

j_gene: TRBJ2-5
d_gene: TRBD2
abundance: NA
v_gene: TRBV28
CDR3aa: CASSSLAGTYQETQYF
CDR3nt: TGTGCCAGCAGTTCCTTAGCGGGGACGTACCAAGAGACCCAGTACTTC

j_gene: TRBJ2-2
d_gene: NA
abundance: NA
v_gene: TRBV7-2
CDR3aa: CAGSLTPVGPLAGELFF
CDR3nt: TGTGCCGGCAGCTTAACTCCGGTGGGGCCCCTGGCCGGGGAGCTGTTTTTT

j_gene: TRBJ2-5
d_gene: TRBD1
abundance: NA
v_gene: TRBV27
CDR3aa: CASRTWTGVETQYF
CDR3nt: TGTGCCAGCAGGACTTGGACAGGGGTGGAGACCCAGTACTTC

j_gene: TRBJ1-5
d_gene: NA
abundance: NA
v_gene: TRBV30
CDR3aa: CAWSVGGDQPQHF
CDR3nt: TGTGCCTGGAGTGTTGGGGGCGATCAGCCCCAGCATTTT

j_gene: TRBJ1-5
d_gene: NA
abundance: once
v_gene: TRBV6-6
CDR3aa: CASSPYRGQPQHF
CDR3nt: TGTGCCAGCTCCCCCTACCGCGGGCAGCCCCAGCATTTT

j_gene: TRBJ2-7
d_gene: TRBD2
abundance: few
v_gene: TRBV12-3/TRBV12-4
CDR3aa: CASSFREGEQYF
CDR3nt: TGTGCCAGCAGTTTTAGGGAGGGCGAGCAGTACTTC

j_gene: TRBJ1-3
d_gene: NA
abundance: NA
v_gene: TRBV6-5
CDR3aa: CASRAGVTGGNTIYF
CDR3nt: TGTGCCAGCCGGGCGGGGGTAACGGGTGGAAACACCATATATTTT

j_gene: TRBJ2-1
d_gene: TRBD2
abundance: NA
v_gene: TRBV19
CDR3aa: CASSPLGLAAYNEQFF
CDR3nt: TGTGCCAGTAGTCCCCTCGGACTAGCGGCTTACAATGAGCAGTTCTTC

j_gene: TRBJ2-3
d_gene: NA
abundance: NA
v_gene: TRBV4-3
CDR3aa: CASSRQESDTQYF
CDR3nt: TGCGCCAGCAGCCGACAAGAAAGTGATACGCAGTATTTT

j_gene: TRBJ2-7
d_gene: NA
abundance: NA
v_gene: TRBV30
CDR3aa: CAWSEDYEQYF
CDR3nt: TGTGCCTGGAGCGAGGACTACGAGCAGTACTTC

j_gene: TRBJ2-7
d_gene: NA
abundance: NA
v_gene: TRBV27
CDR3aa: CASSFQFSYEQYF
CDR3nt: TGTGCCAGCAGTTTCCAGTTCTCCTACGAGCAGTACTTC

j_gene: TRBJ2-1
d_gene: NA
abundance: NA
v_gene: TRBV9
CDR3aa: CASSVGLADNEQFF
CDR3nt: TGTGCCAGCAGCGTAGGGCTCGCTGACAATGAGCAGTTCTTC

j_gene: TRBJ2-2
d_gene: TRBD2
abundance: NA
v_gene: TRBV6-6
CDR3aa: CASSASGVDPGELFF
CDR3nt: TGTGCCAGCAGTGCTAGCGGGGTAGACCCCGGGGAGCTGTTTTTT